The 31 T cell receptor beta chains in this list originate from one sample, sequenced in a study of lymphopenia after photon versus proton radiotherapy. The protocol was immunoSEQ multiplex PCR, while the TCRdb copy is restricted to in-frame clones and leaves out a portion. The sample gives about 14,000 clones, 82% of which show up once; 25% to 30% is in the top ten. The source material was peripheral blood, sampled from a patient treated with photon-based radiotherapy. These TCRs come from a man aged 45-60 years with gastric cancer.

J is TRBJ1-6 and V is TRBV2; possibly TRBD1 for D (6 bases). Germline V CDR1 and CDR2: SNHLY, FYNNEI. CDR3 length: 14 amino acids. Trimming took 7 bases from V and 7 from J, leaving 14 bases between them. CDR3 DNA: TGTGCCAGCAAGTACGGGGGCGGGAATTCACCCCTCCACTTT. This gives the protein CASKYGGGNSPLHF.

The chain combines TRBV6-1 with TRBJ1-5, with a tentative D call TRBD1 (6 bases). This CDR3 has 15 amino acids. Per germline, CDR1 MNHNS and CDR2 SASEGT. The V end was cut by 2 bases, the J end by 0 bases, with 8 bases between. The CDR3 DNA reads TGTGCCAGCAGTGAAAGGACAGCTAGCAATCAGCCCCAGCATTTT. It yields the protein CASSERTASNQPQHF.

CDR3 sequence (DNA): TGTGCCAGCAGCCGTCAAACCTACGAGCAGTACGTC. Translation: CASSRQTYEQYV. The rearrangement links TRBV5-6 to TRBJ2-7; D gene uncertain. The CDR3 is 12 amino acids. V was pared by 4 bases and J by 2 bases, with 7 bases between. Germline V CDR1 and CDR2: SGHDT, YYEEEE.

The V gene is TRBV2, the J gene TRBJ2-3; 9 bases line up with TRBD1. CDR1 is SNHLY and CDR2 is FYNNEI in the germline V gene. Losses at the gene ends were 4 bases for V and 7 bases for J; bases not matched to a gene: 9. The CDR3 contains 15 residues. The CDR3 sequence is CASSATGQGLNTQYF. The CDR3, as DNA: TGTGCCAGCAGTGCTACGGGACAGGGATTGAATACGCAGTATTTT. Looking up the rest from reference TRBV2 and TRBJ2-3 gives the full variable domain: EPEVTQTPSHQVTQMGQEVILRCVPISNHLYFYWYRQILGQKVEFLVSFYNNEISEKSEIFDDQFSVERPDGSNFTLKIRSTKLEDSAMYFCASSATGQGLNTQYFGPGTRLTVL.

The rearrangement joins TRBV5-6 to TRBJ2-7, with a possible D match to TRBD2 (5 bases). Trimming left V 2 bases short and J 1 base short, with 10 bases between. Germline CDR1 and CDR2: SGHDT and YYEEEE. The CDR3 has 14 amino acids. The CDR3 coding sequence is TGTGCCAGCAGCTTTGTGTGGGAGTCCTACGAGCAGTACGTC. As protein: CASSFVWESYEQYV.

The rearrangement uses TRBV25-1 and TRBJ2-7; 7 bases line up with TRBD1. J lost 2 bases, V lost 3 bases, and 13 bases had no gene match. The CDR3 loop spans 17 amino acids. CDR1 is MGHDK and CDR2 is SYGVNS in the germline V gene. CDR3 DNA: TGTGCCAGCAGTGACCGGGACAGTGGACGCCAGACCTACGAGCAGTACGTC. Protein product: CASSDRDSGRQTYEQYV.

This clone turned up a few times. The rearrangement uses TRBV10-2 and TRBJ1-6; D perhaps matches TRBD1 (5 bases). Between the trimmed V and J ends, which lost 7 bases and 13 bases, there was a span of 17 bases. The CDR3 sequence is 13 residues long. Germline V gene sequence: CDR1 WSHSY, CDR2 SAAADI. The CDR3 is CASKIATDSPLHF. The CDR3 DNA is TGCGCCAGCAAGATCGCTACTGACAGCCCCCTCCACTTT.

The chain links TRBV11-2 to TRBJ2-2, with D perhaps matching TRBD2 (5 bases). CDR3 size: 12 residues. V lost 6 bases to trimming and J lost 6 bases, with 8 bases between them. The germline gives CDR1 SGHAT, CDR2 FQNNGV. The CDR3 region is CASRGRSGELFF. For the CDR3, the DNA is TGTGCCAGCAGAGGGAGATCCGGGGAGCTGTTTTTT. Using reference TRBV11-2 and TRBJ2-2 for the parts outside the CDR3, the full variable domain is EAGVAQSPRYKIIEKRQSVAFWCNPISGHATLYWYQQILGQGPKLLIQFQNNGVVDDSQLPKDRFSAERLKGVDSTLKIQPAKLEDSAVYLCASRGRSGELFFGEGSRLTVL.

The chain employs TRBV6-5 and TRBJ2-3; D may correspond to TRBD1 or TRBD2 (6 bases each). Trimming left V 2 bases short and J 7 bases short, with 19 bases between. The CDR3 spans 16 residues. Germline CDR1 is MNHEY and CDR2 is SVGAGI. The CDR3 DNA is TGTGCCAGCAGTTACGAACAGGGAGGATTTCTTCATACGCAGTATTTT. This gives the protein CASSYEQGGFLHTQYF.

The chain carries TRBV7-2 and TRBJ1-2; D is perhaps TRBD1 (5 bases). Germline V gene sequence: CDR1 SGHTA, CDR2 FQGNSA. The CDR3 loop spans 14 amino acids. Trimming took off 5 bases at V and 4 bases at J, with 14 bases between the two ends. This CDR3 reads CASSTQTASYGYTF. The DNA for the CDR3 is TGTGCCAGCAGCACCCAGACAGCCAGCTATGGCTACACCTTC.

This sequence joins TRBV19 and TRBJ1-2; D is unresolved. The CDR3 runs 15 residues. Germline V gene sequence: CDR1 LNHDA, CDR2 SQIVND (reference sequence). Trimming shortened V by 1 base and J by 4 bases, and 13 bases separated the two germline ends. CDR3 coding DNA: TGTGCCAGTAGTATAGCCAACATCATGACCTATGGCTACACCTTC. Protein sequence: CASSIANIMTYGYTF.

CDR3 residues: CASSFSSGETYEQYF. DNA of the CDR3: TGTGCCAGCAGTTTTTCGTCGGGAGAGACCTACGAGCAGTACTTC. The rearrangement joins TRBV28 to TRBJ2-7, with a possible D match to TRBD2 (6 bases). Germline V gene lookup returns CDR1 MDHEN and CDR2 SYDVKM. V gave up 3 bases and J gave up 2 bases, with 14 bases separating them. The CDR3 runs to 15 residues. Drawing the rest from reference TRBV28 and TRBJ2-7, the complete variable domain is DVKVTQSSRYLVKRTGEKVFLECVQDMDHENMFWYRQDPGLGLRLIYFSYDVKMKEKGDIPEGYSVSREKKERFSLILESASTNQTSMYLCASSFSSGETYEQYFGPGTRLTVT.

V usage is TRBV7-7 and J usage is TRBJ2-5; TRBD2 is a possible D gene (6 bases). V was clipped by 5 bases and J by 2 bases, with 15 bases between them. From germline, CDR1 is SSHAT and CDR2 FNYEAQ (reference sequence). This CDR3 spans 15 amino acids. CDR3 region: CASSTRPGGQETQYF. The CDR3, as DNA: TGTGCCAGCAGCACCCGGCCCGGAGGGCAAGAGACCCAGTACTTC.

V gene TRBV9 combines with J gene TRBJ1-3, with D perhaps matching TRBD1 (5 bases). V dropped 0 bases and J dropped 3 bases, with 7 bases sitting between them. This CDR3 contains 14 residues. Germline V gene sequence: CDR1 SGDLS, CDR2 YYNGEE. For the CDR3, the DNA is TGTGCCAGCAGCGTAGAAAGGGGTGGAAACACCATATATTTT. This encodes CASSVERGGNTIYF.

The chain is built from TRBV5-1 and TRBJ2-7, with D maybe TRBD1 (5 bases). The CDR3 totals 14 residues. Trimming shortened V by 4 bases and J by 2 bases, and 13 bases separated the two germline ends. Germline CDR1 is SGHRS and CDR2 is YFSETQ. The CDR3, as DNA: TGCGCCAGCAGCCCCCTTCCAGGGCCCTACGAGCAGTACTTC. Its translation is CASSPLPGPYEQYF.

The rearrangement uses TRBV5-1 and TRBJ2-7; D gene uncertain. The CDR3 consists of 14 residues. CDR1 is SGHRS and CDR2 is YFSETQ in the germline V gene. With 4 bases removed from V and 3 bases from J, the gap between germline ends came to 14 bases. The CDR3 nucleotides are TGCGCCAGCAGCACCGGGTCAAACTTCTACGAGCAGTACTTC. It encodes CASSTGSNFYEQYF.

V and J are TRBV7-3 and TRBJ1-2; no firm D call. CDR1 and CDR2 from the germline V gene are SGHTA and FQGTGA. V lost 1 base and J lost 8, with 14 bases in between. This CDR3 region has 14 residues. The CDR3 DNA reads as TGTGCCAGCAGCTTAAACCCCACTTTTTACGGCTACACCTTC. Residues: CASSLNPTFYGYTF.

The chain couples TRBV27 to TRBJ1-1, with D maybe TRBD1 (6 bases). Germline V gene lookup returns CDR1 MNHEY and CDR2 SMNVEV (reference sequence). V was clipped by 5 bases and J by 5 bases, with 12 bases between them. The CDR3 sequence is 13 residues long. In DNA form, the CDR3 reads TGTGCCAGCAGTACAGGGAGGAGAACTGAAGCTTTCTTT. It translates to CASSTGRRTEAFF.

This rearrangement joins TRBV9 to TRBJ1-1; 7 bases agree with TRBD1. CDR1 is SGDLS and CDR2 is YYNGEE in the germline V gene. The CDR3 has 17 residues. Trimming cost V 0 bases and J 1 base; bases outside gene matches: 9. In DNA form, the CDR3 reads TGTGCCAGCAGCGTAGCCGCAGACAGGGCGCGGAACACTGAAGCTTTCTTT. The encoded protein is CASSVAADRARNTEAFF.

This clone was picked up a small number of times. The rearrangement uses TRBV11-2 and TRBJ2-1; the D is unclear. Trimming took off 2 bases at V and 10 bases at J, with 6 bases between the two ends. Germline assignment: CDR1 SGHAT and CDR2 FQNNGV. This CDR3 is 11 amino acids long. CDR3 sequence (DNA): TGTGCCAGCAGCTTAACCCAGGAGCAGTTCTTC. Translation: CASSLTQEQFF.

The sample holds one count of this clone. The chain uses TRBV4-3 and TRBJ2-2; a weak D match, TRBD1 (5 bases). The ends were cut back, 0 bases at V and 1 base at J, with 6 bases in the middle. There are 15 residues in the CDR3. Germline lookup yields CDR1 LGHNA and CDR2 YSLEER. The CDR3 here is CASSQEGQNTGELFF. In DNA form, the CDR3 reads TGCGCCAGCAGCCAAGAGGGGCAGAACACCGGGGAGCTGTTTTTT.

This clone was found a few times. The CDR3 coding sequence is TGCGCCAGCAGCTCTATAGGGACCACAAACGAGCAGTACTTC. It specifies CASSSIGTTNEQYF. The rearrangement uses TRBV5-1 and TRBJ2-7; D could derive from TRBD1 or TRBD2 (5 bases each). Germline V gene lookup returns CDR1 SGHRS and CDR2 YFSETQ. The CDR3 is made up of 14 amino acids. V shed 3 bases and J shed 5 bases, with 15 bases lying between them. Using reference TRBV5-1 and TRBJ2-7 for the parts outside the CDR3, the full variable domain is KAGVTQTPRYLIKTRGQQVTLSCSPISGHRSVSWYQQTPGQGLQFLFEYFSETQRNKGNFPGRFSGRQFSNSRSEMNVSTLELGDSALYLCASSSIGTTNEQYFGPGTRLTVT.

This clone has only one observation. V and J are TRBV27 and TRBJ2-1; TRBD1 matches at 11 bases. Germline CDR1 MNHEY, CDR2 SMNVEV (reference sequence). CDR3 length: 17 residues. V shed 2 bases, J shed 7 bases, and the junction held 10 bases outside the gene matches. CDR3 sequence (DNA): TGTGCCAGCAGTTTAGCGTTAGGGACAGGGGGTCGTAATGAGCAGTTCTTC. This codes for CASSLALGTGGRNEQFF.

The chain recombines TRBV7-2 with TRBJ2-2, with no clear D. The germline CDR1 and CDR2 sequences are SGHTA and FQGNSA. There are 17 residues in the CDR3. The V gene lost 3 bases and the J gene lost 4 bases, with 18 bases spanning the gap. CDR3 bases: TGTGCCAGCAGCTTGAGCTTATTTCTGGGGTCCACCGGGGAGCTGTTTTTT. Its protein product is CASSLSLFLGSTGELFF.

The V gene is TRBV19, the J gene TRBJ1-1; a possible D gene is TRBD1 (5 bases). Germline V gene data show CDR1 as LNHDA and CDR2 as SQIVND (reference sequence). This CDR3 spans 14 amino acids. The V end lost 9 bases, the J end lost 0 bases, and 14 bases lay between the germline ends. CDR3 loop: CASRQAGLNTEAFF. DNA of the CDR3: TGTGCCAGCCGTCAGGCAGGGTTGAACACTGAAGCTTTCTTT.

This chain connects TRBV4-2 to TRBJ2-2, with a possible D match to TRBD1 (7 bases). The CDR3 has 15 residues. Germline V gene sequence: CDR1 LGHNA, CDR2 YNFKEQ. Trimming removed 2 bases from V and 4 bases from J, with 11 bases in between. CDR3 DNA: TGTGCCAGCAGCCAACACAGGGGAGGCACCGGGGAGCTGTTTTTT. It encodes CASSQHRGGTGELFF.

This chain joins TRBV7-6 and TRBJ2-2, with D uncertain. Trimming stripped 5 bases from V and 4 bases from J, with 8 bases between. Germline-derived CDR1 and CDR2 are SGHVS and FNYEAQ. This CDR3 has 13 amino acids. As DNA, the CDR3 is TGTGCCAGCAGCCCACGACCCACCGGGGAGCTGTTTTTT. Translating it yields CASSPRPTGELFF.

This sequence joins TRBV20-1 and TRBJ2-4, with 7 positions matching TRBD1. V shed 6 bases, J shed 7 bases, and the junction held 3 bases outside the gene matches. The CDR3 covers 11 residues. The germline V gene encodes CDR1 DFQATT and CDR2 SNEGSKA (reference sequence). For the CDR3, the DNA is TGCAGTGCGCTACAGGGGAACATTCAGTACTTC. Protein sequence: CSALQGNIQYF.

The chain employs TRBV6-5 and TRBJ1-1; D is undetermined. The V end was cut by 7 bases, the J end by 4 bases, with 19 bases between. The CDR3 extends over 15 amino acids. Germline V gene lookup returns CDR1 MNHEY and CDR2 SVGAGI. The CDR3 nucleotides read TGTGCCAGCACCCAACCCCCGGCAGGAATCACTGAAGCTTTCTTT. Protein product: CASTQPPAGITEAFF.

The V call is TRBV6-1, the J call TRBJ2-7; 8 bases fit TRBD1. Germline CDR1 reads MNHNS; CDR2 reads SASEGT. The CDR3 loop spans 15 amino acids. V was clipped by 2 bases and J by 6 bases; unmatched bases: 9. CDR3 sequence (DNA): TGTGCCAGCAGTGAATTTGGACAGGGAAGCGGCGAGCAGTACGTC. It yields the protein CASSEFGQGSGEQYV.

The rearrangement joins TRBV4-2 to TRBJ1-5; weak D call: TRBD1 (5 bases). V lost 6 bases and J 0 bases, leaving 12 bases between the germline ends. Per the germline V gene, CDR1 is LGHNA and CDR2 is YNFKEQ. The CDR3 loop spans 15 amino acids. DNA of the CDR3: TGTGCCAGCAGTTCGTTTGGGGGTAGCAATCAGCCCCAGCATTTT. Residues: CASSSFGGSNQPQHF.